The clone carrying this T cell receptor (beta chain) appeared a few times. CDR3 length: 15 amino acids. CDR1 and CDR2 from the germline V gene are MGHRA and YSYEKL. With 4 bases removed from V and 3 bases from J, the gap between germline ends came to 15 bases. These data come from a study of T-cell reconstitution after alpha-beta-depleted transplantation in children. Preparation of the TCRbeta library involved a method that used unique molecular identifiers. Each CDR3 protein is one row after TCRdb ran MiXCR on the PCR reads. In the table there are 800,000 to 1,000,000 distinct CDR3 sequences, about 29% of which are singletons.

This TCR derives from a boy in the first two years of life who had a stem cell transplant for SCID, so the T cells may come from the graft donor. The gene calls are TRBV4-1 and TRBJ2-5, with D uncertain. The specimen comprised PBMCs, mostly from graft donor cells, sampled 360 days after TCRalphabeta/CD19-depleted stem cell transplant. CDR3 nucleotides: TGCGCCAGCAGCCCTCCTCTTGGTGATAAAGAGACCCAGTACTTC. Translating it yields CASSPPLGDKETQYF.